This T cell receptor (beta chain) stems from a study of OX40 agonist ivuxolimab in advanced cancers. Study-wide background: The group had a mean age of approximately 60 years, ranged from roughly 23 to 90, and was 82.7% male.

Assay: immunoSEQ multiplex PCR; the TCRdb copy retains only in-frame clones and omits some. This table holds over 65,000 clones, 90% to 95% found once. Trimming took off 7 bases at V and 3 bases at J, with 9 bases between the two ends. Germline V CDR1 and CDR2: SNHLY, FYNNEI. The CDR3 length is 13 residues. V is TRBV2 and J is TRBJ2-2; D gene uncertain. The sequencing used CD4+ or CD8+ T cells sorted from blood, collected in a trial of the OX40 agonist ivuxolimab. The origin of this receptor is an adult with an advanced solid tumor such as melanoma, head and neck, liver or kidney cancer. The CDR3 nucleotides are TGTGCCAGCATGGGTGTCGACACCGGGGAGCTGTTTTTT. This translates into CASMGVDTGELFF.